The present T cell receptor beta chain was sequenced within a study of blood T cell repertoires in COVID-19. V shed 2 bases and J shed 4 bases, with 14 bases lying between them. The CDR3 spans 15 residues. Germline V gene data show CDR1 as KGHSH and CDR2 as LQKENI. The table came from immunoSEQ multiplex PCR; TCRdb's copy has only in-frame clones and leaves some out. The sample lists 70,000 to 80,000 clones, less than 95% seen once, with 4.8% in the top ten. The sequence was obtained from a woman aged 55-75 years with active COVID-19. The material sequenced was peripheral blood. V usage is TRBV18 and J usage is TRBJ1-1; D call uncertain. In nucleotides, the CDR3 is TGTGCCAGCTCACCATTAAATCAACGGGGCACTGAAGCTTTCTTT. The encoded protein is CASSPLNQRGTEAFF.